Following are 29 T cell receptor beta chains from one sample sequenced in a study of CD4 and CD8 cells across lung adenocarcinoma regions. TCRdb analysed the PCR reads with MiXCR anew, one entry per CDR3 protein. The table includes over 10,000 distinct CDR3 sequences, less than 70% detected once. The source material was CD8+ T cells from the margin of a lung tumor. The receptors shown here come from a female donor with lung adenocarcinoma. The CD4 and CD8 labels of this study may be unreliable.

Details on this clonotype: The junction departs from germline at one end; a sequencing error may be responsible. The CDR3 is CASSEGRRAKDTQYF. CDR3 DNA: TGCGCCAGCAGTGAGGGGCGTCGAGCCAAAGATACTCAGTATTTC. V is TRBV10-2 and J is TRBJ2-4; D remains unclear. Per germline, CDR1 WSHSY and CDR2 SAAADI. CDR3 length: 15 residues.

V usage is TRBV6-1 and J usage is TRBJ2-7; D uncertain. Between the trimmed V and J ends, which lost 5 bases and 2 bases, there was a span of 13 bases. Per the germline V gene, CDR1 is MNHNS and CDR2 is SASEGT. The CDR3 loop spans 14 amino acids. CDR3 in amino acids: CASSPEWRPYEQYF. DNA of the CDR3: TGTGCCAGCAGTCCCGAATGGCGCCCCTACGAGCAGTACTTC.

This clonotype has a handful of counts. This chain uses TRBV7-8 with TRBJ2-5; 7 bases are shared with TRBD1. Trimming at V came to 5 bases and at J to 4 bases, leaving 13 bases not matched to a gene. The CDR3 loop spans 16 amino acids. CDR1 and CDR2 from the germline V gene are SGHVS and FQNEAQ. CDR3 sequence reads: CASSQTTRTGVETQYF. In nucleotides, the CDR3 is TGTGCCAGCAGCCAGACGACTCGGACAGGTGTAGAGACCCAGTACTTC.

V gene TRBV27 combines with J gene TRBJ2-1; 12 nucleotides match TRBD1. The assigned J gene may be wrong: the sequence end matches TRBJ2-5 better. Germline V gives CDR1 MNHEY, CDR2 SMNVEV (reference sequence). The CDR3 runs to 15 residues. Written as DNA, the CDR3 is TGTGCCAGCAGTTCGGGACAGGGGGCTTGGGAGACCCAGTACTTC. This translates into CASSSGQGAWETQYF.

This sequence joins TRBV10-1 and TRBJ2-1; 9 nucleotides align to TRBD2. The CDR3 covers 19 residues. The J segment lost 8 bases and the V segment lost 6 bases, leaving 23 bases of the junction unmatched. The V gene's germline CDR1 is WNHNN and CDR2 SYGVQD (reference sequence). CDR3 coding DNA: TGCGCCAGCAGAAGGGTTATTGGGGATATGGCGGGAGGGTACGATGAGCAGTTCTTC. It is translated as CASRRVIGDMAGGYDEQFF.

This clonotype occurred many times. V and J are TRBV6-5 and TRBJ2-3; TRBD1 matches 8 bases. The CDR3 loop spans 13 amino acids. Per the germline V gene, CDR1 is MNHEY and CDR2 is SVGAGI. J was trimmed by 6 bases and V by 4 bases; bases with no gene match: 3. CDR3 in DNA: TGTGCCAGCAGTTGGACAGGGATGGATACGCAGTATTTT. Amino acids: CASSWTGMDTQYF.

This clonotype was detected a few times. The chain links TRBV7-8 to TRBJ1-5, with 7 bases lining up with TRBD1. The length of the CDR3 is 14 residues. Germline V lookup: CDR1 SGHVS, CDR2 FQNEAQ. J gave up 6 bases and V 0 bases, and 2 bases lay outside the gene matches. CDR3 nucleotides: TGTGCCAGCAGCTTAGCAGGGGGCAGTCAGCCCCAGCATTTT. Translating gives CASSLAGGSQPQHF.

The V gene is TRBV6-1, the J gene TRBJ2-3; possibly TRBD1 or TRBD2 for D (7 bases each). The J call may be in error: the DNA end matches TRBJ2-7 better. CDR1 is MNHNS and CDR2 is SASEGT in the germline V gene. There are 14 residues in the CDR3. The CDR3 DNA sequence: TGTGCCAGCAGTGAAGCCGGGGGGACAGAGACGCAGTACTTC. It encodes CASSEAGGTETQYF.

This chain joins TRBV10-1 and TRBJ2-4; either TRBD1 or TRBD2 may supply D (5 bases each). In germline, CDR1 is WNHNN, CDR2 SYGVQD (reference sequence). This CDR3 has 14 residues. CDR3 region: CAGREGRDRGSQYF. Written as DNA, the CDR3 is TGCGCGGGGCGCGAGGGCCGGGACCGAGGGTCTCAGTACTTC.

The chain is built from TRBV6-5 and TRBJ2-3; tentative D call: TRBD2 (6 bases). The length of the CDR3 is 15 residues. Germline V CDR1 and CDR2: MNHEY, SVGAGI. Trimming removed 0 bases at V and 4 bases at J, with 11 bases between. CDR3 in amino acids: CASSYSPWGADTQYF. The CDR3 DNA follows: TGTGCCAGCAGTTACTCCCCGTGGGGGGCAGATACGCAGTATTTT.

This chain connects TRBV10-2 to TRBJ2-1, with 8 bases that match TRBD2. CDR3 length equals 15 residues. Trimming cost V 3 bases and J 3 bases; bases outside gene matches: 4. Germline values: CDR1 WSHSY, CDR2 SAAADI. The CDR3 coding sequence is TGCGCCAGCAGTGACAGAGCGGGGGACTACAATGAGCAGTTCTTC. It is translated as CASSDRAGDYNEQFF.

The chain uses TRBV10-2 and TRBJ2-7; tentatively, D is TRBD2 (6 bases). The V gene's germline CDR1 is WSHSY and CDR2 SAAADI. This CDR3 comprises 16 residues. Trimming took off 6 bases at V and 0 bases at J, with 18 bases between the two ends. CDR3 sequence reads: CASRDYLAGSSYEQYF. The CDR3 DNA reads TGCGCCAGCAGGGACTATTTGGCGGGGTCCTCCTACGAGCAGTACTTC.

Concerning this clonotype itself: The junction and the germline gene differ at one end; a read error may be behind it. The CDR3 DNA follows: TGCTCCCGCGGTGCGTGGGTGCAACACAAAAACACTCAGTACTTC. As protein: CSRGAWVQHKNTQYF. V and J are TRBV10-1 and TRBJ2-4; D not resolved. The CDR3 runs 15 residues. The germline V gene encodes CDR1 WNHNN and CDR2 SYGVQD (reference sequence).

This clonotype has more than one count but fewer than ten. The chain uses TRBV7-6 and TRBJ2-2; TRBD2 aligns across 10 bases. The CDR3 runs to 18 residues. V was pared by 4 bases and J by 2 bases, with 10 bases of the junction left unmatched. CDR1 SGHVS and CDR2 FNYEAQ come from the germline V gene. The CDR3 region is CASSSEPSGGANTGELFF. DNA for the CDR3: TGTGCCAGCAGCTCTGAACCCAGCGGGGGGGCTAACACCGGGGAGCTGTTTTTT.

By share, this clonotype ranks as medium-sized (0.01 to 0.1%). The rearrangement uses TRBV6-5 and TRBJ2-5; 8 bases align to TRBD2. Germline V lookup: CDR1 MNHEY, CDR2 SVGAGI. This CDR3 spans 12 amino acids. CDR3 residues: CAFSGEGETQYF. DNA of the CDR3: TGTGCTTTTAGCGGGGAGGGAGAGACCCAGTACTTC.

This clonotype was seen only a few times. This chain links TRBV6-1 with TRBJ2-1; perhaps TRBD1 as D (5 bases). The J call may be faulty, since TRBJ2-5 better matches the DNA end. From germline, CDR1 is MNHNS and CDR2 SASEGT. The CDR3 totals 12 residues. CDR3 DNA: TGTGTCTCTGGGCCAGGGCAAGAGACCCAGTACTTC. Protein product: CVSGPGQETQYF.

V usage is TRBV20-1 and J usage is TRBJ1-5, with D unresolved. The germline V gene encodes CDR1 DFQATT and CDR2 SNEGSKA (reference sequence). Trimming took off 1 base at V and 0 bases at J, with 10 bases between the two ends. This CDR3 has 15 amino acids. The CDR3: CSARVIGYSNQPQHF. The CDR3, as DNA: TGCAGTGCTAGAGTTATCGGATATAGCAATCAGCCCCAGCATTTT.

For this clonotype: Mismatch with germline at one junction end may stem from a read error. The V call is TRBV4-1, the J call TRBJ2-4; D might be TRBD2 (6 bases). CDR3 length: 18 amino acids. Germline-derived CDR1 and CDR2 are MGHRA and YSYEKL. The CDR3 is CASSQADAGLGAKNTQYF. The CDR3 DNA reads TGCGCCAGCAGCCAAGCAGACGCGGGGCTGGGAGCCAAAAATACTCAGTATTTC.

DNA for the CDR3: TGTGCCAGCAGTGTAGCGGGAGGGTACAATGAGCAGTTCTTC. Translated, it gives CASSVAGGYNEQFF. This chain connects TRBV25-1 to TRBJ2-1; 11 bases are a match to TRBD2. The CDR3 is 14 residues long. V shed 4 bases, J shed 4 bases, and the junction held 0 bases outside the gene matches. Per the germline V gene, CDR1 is MGHDK and CDR2 is SYGVNS.

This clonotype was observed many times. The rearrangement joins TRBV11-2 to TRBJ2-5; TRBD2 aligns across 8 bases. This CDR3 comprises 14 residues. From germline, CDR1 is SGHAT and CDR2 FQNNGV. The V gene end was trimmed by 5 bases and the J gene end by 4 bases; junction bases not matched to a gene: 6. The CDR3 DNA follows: TGTGCCAGCAGCGGATTTGCGGGGGGAGAGACCCAGTACTTC. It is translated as CASSGFAGGETQYF. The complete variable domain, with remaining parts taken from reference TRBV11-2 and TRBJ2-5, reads EAGVAQSPRYKIIEKRQSVAFWCNPISGHATLYWYQQILGQGPKLLIQFQNNGVVDDSQLPKDRFSAERLKGVDSTLKIQPAKLEDSAVYLCASSGFAGGETQYFGPGTRLLVL.

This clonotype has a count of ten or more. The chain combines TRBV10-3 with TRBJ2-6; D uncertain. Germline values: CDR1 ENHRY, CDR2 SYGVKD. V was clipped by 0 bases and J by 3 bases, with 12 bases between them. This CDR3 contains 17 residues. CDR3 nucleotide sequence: TGTGCCATCAGTGAGTCGATGGCAGCCGGTGGGGCCAACGTCCTGACTTTC. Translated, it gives CAISESMAAGGANVLTF.

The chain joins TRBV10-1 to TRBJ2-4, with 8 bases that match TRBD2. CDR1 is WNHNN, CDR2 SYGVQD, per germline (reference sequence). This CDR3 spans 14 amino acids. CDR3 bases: TGCGCGAGGCGCGGGGGGCGTGACGAAGAGTCCCAGTACTTC. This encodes CARRGGRDEESQYF.

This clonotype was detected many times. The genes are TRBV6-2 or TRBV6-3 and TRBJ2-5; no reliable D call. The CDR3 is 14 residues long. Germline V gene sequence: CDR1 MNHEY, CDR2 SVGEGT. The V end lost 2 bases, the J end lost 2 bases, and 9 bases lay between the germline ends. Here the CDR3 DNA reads TGTGCCAGCAGTTACGCGACGCCTCAAGAGACCCAGTACTTC. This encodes CASSYATPQETQYF.

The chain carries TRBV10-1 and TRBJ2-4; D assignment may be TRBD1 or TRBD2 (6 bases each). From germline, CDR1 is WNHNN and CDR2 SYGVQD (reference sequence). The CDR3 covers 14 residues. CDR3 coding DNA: TGCGCGGGGCTCGGGGGCCGGGACGAAGGGTCCCAGTACTTC. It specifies CAGLGGRDEGSQYF.

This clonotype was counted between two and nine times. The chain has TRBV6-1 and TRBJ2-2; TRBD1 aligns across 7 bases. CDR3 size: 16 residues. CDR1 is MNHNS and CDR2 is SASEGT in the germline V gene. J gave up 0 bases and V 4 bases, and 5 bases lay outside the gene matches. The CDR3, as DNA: TGTGCCAGCAGTGTGCGAGGGGGCGCGAACACCGGGGAGCTGTTTTTT. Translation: CASSVRGGANTGELFF.

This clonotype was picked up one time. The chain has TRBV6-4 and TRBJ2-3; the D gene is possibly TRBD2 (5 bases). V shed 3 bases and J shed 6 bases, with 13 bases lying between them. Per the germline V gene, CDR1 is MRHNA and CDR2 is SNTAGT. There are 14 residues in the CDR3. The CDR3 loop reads CASSEGLGADTQYF. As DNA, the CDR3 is TGTGCCAGCAGTGAAGGTTTGGGAGCGGATACGCAGTATTTT.

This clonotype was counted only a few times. The CDR3 DNA sequence: TGTGCCAGCAGCTTGGGCCCGGGGTCCTACGAGCAGTACTTC. It codes for CASSLGPGSYEQYF. The chain links TRBV5-6 to TRBJ2-7; D possibly corresponds to TRBD2 (5 bases). Trimming removed 0 bases from V and 1 base from J, with 8 bases in between. The CDR3 is 14 residues long. From germline, CDR1 is SGHDT and CDR2 YYEEEE. The full variable domain, rest sourced from reference TRBV5-6 and TRBJ2-7, is DAGVTQSPTHLIKTRGQQVTLRCSPKSGHDTVSWYQQALGQGPQFIFQYYEEEERQRGNFPDRFSGHQFPNYSSELNVNALLLGDSALYLCASSLGPGSYEQYFGPGTRLTVT.

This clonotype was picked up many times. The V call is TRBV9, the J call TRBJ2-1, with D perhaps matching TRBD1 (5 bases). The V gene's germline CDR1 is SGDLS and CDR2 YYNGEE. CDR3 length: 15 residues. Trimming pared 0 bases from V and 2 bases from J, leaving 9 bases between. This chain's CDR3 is CASSVAQGPYNEQFF. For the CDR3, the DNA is TGTGCCAGCAGCGTAGCTCAGGGCCCCTACAATGAGCAGTTCTTC.

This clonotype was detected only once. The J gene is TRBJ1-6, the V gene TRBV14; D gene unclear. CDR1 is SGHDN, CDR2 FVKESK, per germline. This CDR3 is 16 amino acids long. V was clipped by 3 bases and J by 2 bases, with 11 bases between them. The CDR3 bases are TGTGCCAGCAGCCATCCCCCAATAACCTATAATTCACCCCTCCACTTT. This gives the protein CASSHPPITYNSPLHF. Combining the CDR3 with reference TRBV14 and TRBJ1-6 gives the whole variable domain EAGVTQFPSHSVIEKGQTVTLRCDPISGHDNLYWYRRVMGKEIKFLLHFVKESKQDESGMPNNRFLAERTGGTYSTLKVQPAELEDSGVYFCASSHPPITYNSPLHFGNGTRLTVT.